Sequencing of this T cell receptor (beta chain) was carried out in a study of blood T cell repertoires in COVID-19. Study-level background: Sites in the United States, Italy and Spain provided acute and convalescent COVID-19 samples. From T cells, B-cell-depleted T cells, or PBMCs came the material, which was cDNA or gDNA.

CDR1 and CDR2 (germline): SGDLS, YYNGEE. The CDR3 consists of 15 residues. V was shortened by 4 bases and J by 0 bases, with 14 bases between the two germline ends. Original methodology: Amplification of reference gene primers was used by the study to estimate nucleated cell counts. This table comes from immunoSEQ multiplex PCR, and its TCRdb copy is limited to in-frame clones, with some not included. That table gives V, J and clone size, and the DNA gave D and trimming. The repertoire holds more than 30,000 clones, with around 92% as singletons. The clonotype originates from a woman in her thirties or forties with active or convalescent COVID-19. The V and J genes are TRBV9 and TRBJ2-7, with D possibly being TRBD1 (5 bases). The specimen was peripheral blood. This CDR3 is CASSLGHVGSYEQYF. The CDR3 region has the DNA TGTGCCAGCAGCCTCGGACATGTAGGCTCCTACGAGCAGTACTTC.